Each of the 18 T cell receptor beta chains below was sequenced from the same sample in a study of blood T cell dynamics during melanoma immunotherapy. Generated by immunoSEQ multiplex PCR, the TCRdb table keeps only in-frame clones and is missing some. The repertoire holds about 7,000 clones, roughly 77% seen once, with 14% in the top ten. Described time point: week 3, after first cycle of checkpoint inhibitor. The source was blood, collected from a patient treated with checkpoint blockade. The receptors derive from a human donor with melanoma.

This clone is labeled medium-sized. V is TRBV27 and J is TRBJ1-6, with D unclear. The CDR3 extends over 17 amino acids. Germline CDR1 MNHEY, CDR2 SMNVEV (reference sequence). The V end lost 2 bases, the J end lost 0 bases, and 11 bases lay between the germline ends. The CDR3 loop reads CASSLRPRNSYNSPLHF. DNA of the CDR3: TGTGCCAGCAGTTTACGGCCGCGAAACTCCTATAATTCACCCCTCCACTTT.

For this clone: Relative to the germline gene, one junction end is altered; a read error may explain this. This chain links TRBV5-6 with TRBJ2-3; no firm D call. The CDR3 spans 14 residues. CDR1 is SGHDT, CDR2 YYEEEE, per germline. The CDR3 loop reads CVSSLIRAPDTQYF. The CDR3, as DNA: TGTGTCAGCAGCCTGATAAGGGCCCCAGATACGCAGTATTTT.

The chain carries TRBV5-6 and TRBJ2-3; D is perhaps TRBD1 (5 bases). V lost 0 bases to trimming and J lost 0 bases, with 8 bases between them. The CDR3 has 15 amino acids. Per the germline V gene, CDR1 is SGHDT and CDR2 is YYEEEE. CDR3 DNA: TGTGCCAGCAGCTTGGAACAGGATAGCACAGATACGCAGTATTTT. It yields the protein CASSLEQDSTDTQYF.

The rearrangement joins TRBV13 to TRBJ2-1; 7 positions agree with TRBD1. CDR3 length: 13 amino acids. Per the germline V gene, CDR1 is PRHDT and CDR2 is FYEKMQ (reference sequence). Losses at the gene ends were 9 bases for V and 4 bases for J; bases not matched to a gene: 6. The CDR3 nucleotides read TGTGCCAGTCACAGGGGCCTGTACAATGAGCAGTTCTTC. It translates to CASHRGLYNEQFF.

This clone occurred a few times. This chain connects TRBV6-1 to TRBJ1-5; D uncertain. This CDR3 spans 11 amino acids. V lost 8 bases, J lost 2 bases, and 4 bases lay in between. Germline CDR1 reads MNHNS; CDR2 reads SASEGT. CDR3 nucleotides: TGTGCCAGCGGGGGCAATCAGCCCCAGCATTTT. Translation gives CASGGNQPQHF.

The CDR3 coding sequence is TGTGCCAGCAGCGGACAGAACTACGAGCAGTACTTC. It is translated as CASSGQNYEQYF. The chain couples TRBV7-9 to TRBJ2-7, with a weak D call TRBD1 (6 bases). The CDR3 runs to 12 residues. Trimming left V 5 bases short and J 3 bases short, with 8 bases between. The germline V gene has CDR1 SEHNR and CDR2 FQNEAQ (reference sequence). Combining the CDR3 with reference TRBV7-9 and TRBJ2-7 gives the whole variable domain DTGVSQNPRHKITKRGQNVTFRCDPISEHNRLYWYRQTLGQGPEFLTYFQNEAQLEKSRLLSDRFSAERPKGSFSTLEIQRTEQGDSAMYLCASSGQNYEQYFGPGTRLTVT.

Turning to this clone: At one end the junction does not follow the germline gene, possibly because of a read error. The chain combines TRBV19 with TRBJ2-7, with TRBD2 as a possible D gene (6 bases). CDR3 length: 12 residues. Germline CDR1 reads LNHDA; CDR2 reads SQIVND (reference sequence). CDR3 nucleotide sequence: TGTGCCAGTAGTAGCGGGACGGGAGCCTATTCCTTC. Translating it yields CASSSGTGAYSF.

The V call is TRBV4-1, the J call TRBJ1-1; tentatively, D is TRBD1 (5 bases). This CDR3 spans 14 amino acids. Trimming pared 3 bases from V and 1 base from J, leaving 9 bases between. CDR1 and CDR2 from the germline V gene are MGHRA and YSYEKL. The chain's CDR3 is CASSQDDRNTEAFF. DNA for the CDR3: TGCGCCAGCAGCCAGGATGACAGGAACACTGAAGCTTTCTTT.

The V call is TRBV27, the J call TRBJ2-3; possibly TRBD1 for D (6 bases). V gave up 3 bases and J gave up 0 bases, with 7 bases separating them. The length of the CDR3 is 14 residues. CDR1 MNHEY and CDR2 SMNVEV come from the germline V gene (reference sequence). In DNA, the CDR3 is TGTGCCAGCAGTTTGAGGGGGAGCACAGATACGCAGTATTTT. Amino acids: CASSLRGSTDTQYF.

The V call is TRBV12-2, the J call TRBJ1-2. TRBV12-2 is labeled a pseudogene. This CDR3 has 17 residues. The CDR3 reads CASRLEPFFWWGYGYTF. Here the CDR3 DNA reads TGTGCAAGTCGCTTAGAGCCCTTCTTCTGGTGGGGATATGGCTACACCTTC.

V gene TRBV5-1 combines with J gene TRBJ2-3; D possibly corresponds to TRBD2 (6 bases). V was trimmed by 0 bases and J by 2 bases, leaving 10 bases between them. This CDR3 comprises 15 residues. Germline loops: CDR1 SGHRS, CDR2 YFSETQ. The CDR3 DNA reads TGCGCCAGCAGCTTGGCGGGGGACCACACAGATACGCAGTATTTT. Residues: CASSLAGDHTDTQYF.

This clone appeared a few times. The chain couples TRBV27 to TRBJ1-1; tentatively, D is TRBD1 (5 bases). The CDR3 consists of 14 residues. CDR1 MNHEY and CDR2 SMNVEV come from the germline V gene (reference sequence). Trimming removed 5 bases at V and 6 bases at J, with 16 bases between. The CDR3: CASSSGGARAEAFF. For the CDR3, the DNA is TGTGCCAGCAGTAGTGGAGGGGCCCGGGCTGAAGCTTTCTTT.

The genes are TRBV18 and TRBJ1-6, with 7 bases aligning to TRBD1. Germline loops: CDR1 KGHSH, CDR2 LQKENI. Trimming removed 6 bases from V and 9 bases from J; junction bases left unmatched: 11. This CDR3 contains 15 residues. CDR3: CASSYLEGASSPLHF. The CDR3 DNA is TGTGCCAGCTCTTACCTAGAGGGGGCAAGTTCACCCCTCCACTTT.

The V and J genes are TRBV9 and TRBJ2-1, with D tentatively TRBD1 (5 bases). This CDR3 has 15 residues. V was cut by 0 bases and J by 2 bases, with 9 bases left in between. CDR1 SGDLS and CDR2 YYNGEE come from the germline V gene. The CDR3 DNA follows: TGTGCCAGCAGCGTAGGCCCGGACACCTACAATGAGCAGTTCTTC. Its protein is CASSVGPDTYNEQFF.

The V and J genes are TRBV10-2 and TRBJ2-3, with 11 bases identical to TRBD2. Losses at the gene ends were 7 bases for V and 1 base for J; bases not matched to a gene: 4. This CDR3 contains 15 residues. Looked up from germline, CDR1 is WSHSY and CDR2 is SAAADI. CDR3 loop: CASNALAGGTDTQYF. The CDR3 coding sequence is TGCGCCAGCAACGCACTAGCGGGGGGCACAGATACGCAGTATTTT.

This clone was recorded only once. The chain joins TRBV7-2 to TRBJ2-2, with D unclear. The CDR3 sequence is 16 residues long. Germline-derived CDR1 and CDR2 are SGHTA and FQGNSA. V was cut by 2 bases and J by 5 bases, with 15 bases left in between. This CDR3 reads CASSLRLLPETGELFF. In nucleotides, the CDR3 is TGTGCCAGCAGCTTACGTCTACTGCCAGAAACCGGGGAGCTGTTTTTT.

The chain couples TRBV7-6 to TRBJ2-2; D uncertain. Trimming pared 5 bases from V and 1 base from J, leaving 2 bases between. CDR3 length: 12 amino acids. The germline V gene encodes CDR1 SGHVS and CDR2 FNYEAQ. DNA of the CDR3: TGTGCCAGCAGCCGGAACACCGGGGAGCTGTTTTTT. Translation gives CASSRNTGELFF. The full variable domain, in which reference TRBV7-6 and TRBJ2-2 provide the parts outside the CDR3, is GAGVSQSPRYKVTKRGQDVALRCDPISGHVSLYWYRQALGQGPEFLTYFNYEAQQDKSGLPNDRFSAERPEGSISTLTIQRTEQRDSAMYRCASSRNTGELFFGEGSRLTVL.

The chain is built from TRBV6-5 and TRBJ2-3; 7 bases are shared with TRBD1. The V segment lost 2 bases and the J segment 2 bases; nucleotides outside the gene matches: 7. The CDR3 has 16 residues. The germline V gene encodes CDR1 MNHEY and CDR2 SVGAGI. CDR3 sequence reads: CASSYGDSLITDTQYF. The CDR3, as DNA: TGTGCCAGCAGTTACGGGGACAGCTTAATCACAGATACGCAGTATTTT.